The 21 T cell receptor beta chains reported below all come from one sample, sequenced in a study of cytomegalovirus exposure and HLA in healthy donors. Use of 60 Vbeta and 13 Jbeta primers characterized the PCR. This table comes from immunoSEQ multiplex PCR, and its TCRdb copy is limited to in-frame clones, with some not included. The top ten clones hold more than 3% of a sample with about 120,000 clones, around 75% of them seen once. The specimen sequenced was PBMCs. All receptors derive from a woman between 50 and 59 years old in good health and CMV-seronegative.

The J gene is TRBJ2-3, the V gene TRBV7-3, with 15 bases aligning to TRBD2. Germline CDR1 SGHTA, CDR2 FQGTGA. V shed 2 bases, J shed 5 bases, and the junction held 5 bases outside the gene matches. The CDR3 is 17 amino acids. Here the CDR3 reads CASSLGTSGRRVDTQYF. CDR3 nucleotides: TGTGCCAGCAGCTTAGGGACTAGCGGGAGGAGGGTAGATACGCAGTATTTT. The variable domain in full, completed from reference TRBV7-3 and TRBJ2-3, reads GAGVSQTPSNKVTEKGKYVELRCDPISGHTALYWYRQSLGQGPEFLIYFQGTGAADDSGLPNDRFFAVRPEGSVSTLKIQRTERGDSAVYLCASSLGTSGRRVDTQYFGPGTRLTVL.

The rearrangement uses TRBV30 and TRBJ2-3; TRBD2 is a possible D gene (6 bases). V lost 0 bases, J lost 0 bases, and 10 bases lay in between. The germline V gene encodes CDR1 GTSNPN and CDR2 SVGIG (reference sequence). This CDR3 spans 15 amino acids. In DNA, the CDR3 is TGTGCCTGGAGTGTTGGCGGGACTAGCACAGATACGCAGTATTTT. Its translation is CAWSVGGTSTDTQYF.

J is TRBJ2-7 and V is TRBV7-2; D perhaps matches TRBD2 (6 bases). V shed 1 base and J shed 6 bases, with 16 bases lying between them. The germline V gene has CDR1 SGHTA and CDR2 FQGNSA. The CDR3 is 15 amino acids. The CDR3 region has the DNA TGTGCCAGCAGCTTAGACCCGGGACGGGGACTCGAGCAGTACTTC. This encodes CASSLDPGRGLEQYF. Using reference TRBV7-2 and TRBJ2-7 for the parts outside the CDR3, the full variable domain is GAGVSQSPSNKVTEKGKDVELRCDPISGHTALYWYRQSLGQGLEFLIYFQGNSAPDKSGLPSDRFSAERTGGSVSTLTIQRTQQEDSAVYLCASSLDPGRGLEQYFGPGTRLTVT.

CDR3 sequence reads: CASSYTGKNSPLHF. In nucleotides, the CDR3 is TGTGCCAGCAGTTACACGGGGAAAAATTCACCCCTCCACTTT. The chain employs TRBV6-5 and TRBJ1-6; D ambiguous. The V gene lost 2 bases and the J gene lost 7 bases, with 9 bases spanning the gap. Germline values: CDR1 MNHEY, CDR2 SVGAGI. The CDR3 is 14 amino acids.

This chain joins TRBV2 and TRBJ1-5, with TRBD1 matching over 7 bases. Germline-derived CDR1 and CDR2 are SNHLY and FYNNEI. Germline trimming cut 11 bases from V and 5 bases from J; bases unmatched to any gene: 9. The CDR3 spans 13 residues. The CDR3 bases are TGTGCCGGAAACAGGGGTCGGGATCAGCCCCAGCATTTT. Translation: CAGNRGRDQPQHF.

This clone was counted between two and nine times. The rearrangement joins TRBV28 to TRBJ1-5, with TRBD1 matching over 7 bases. In germline, CDR1 is MDHEN, CDR2 SYDVKM. V dropped 7 bases and J dropped 2; count of bases not matched to a gene: 8. The CDR3 contains 15 residues. The CDR3 DNA is TGTGCCAGCAAAACAGGGGCAGGGGGCAATCAGCCCCAGCATTTT. Translated, it gives CASKTGAGGNQPQHF.

V is TRBV11-1 and J is TRBJ1-1, with D perhaps TRBD1 (5 bases). The length of the CDR3 is 15 residues. Germline assignment: CDR1 SGHAT and CDR2 FQDESV (reference sequence). V lost 5 bases and J lost 0, with 13 bases in between. The CDR3 nucleotides are TGTGCCAGCAGCGAGGTTGGGGCTATGAACACTGAAGCTTTCTTT. This translates into CASSEVGAMNTEAFF.

The chain employs TRBV28 and TRBJ1-6; possible D gene TRBD1, 6 bases. CDR3 size: 18 residues. Germline-derived CDR1 and CDR2 are MDHEN and SYDVKM. Trimming left V 1 base short and J 0 bases short, with 13 bases between. DNA for the CDR3: TGTGCCAGCAGTTTATATGGGACATTCGACTCCTATAATTCACCCCTCCACTTT. Amino acid sequence: CASSLYGTFDSYNSPLHF. Full variable domain (missing parts from reference TRBV28 and TRBJ1-6): DVKVTQSSRYLVKRTGEKVFLECVQDMDHENMFWYRQDPGLGLRLIYFSYDVKMKEKGDIPEGYSVSREKKERFSLILESASTNQTSMYLCASSLYGTFDSYNSPLHFGNGTRLTVT.

This chain links TRBV5-4 with TRBJ1-4; TRBD1 agrees at 7 bases. The CDR3 runs to 14 residues. V trimming: 4 bases; J trimming: 7 bases; junction bases outside the gene matches: 7. CDR1 and CDR2 (germline): SGHNT, YYREEE (reference sequence). As DNA, the CDR3 is TGTGCCAGCAGCCCGCCGGGACAGTCTGAAAAACTGTTTTTT. It is translated as CASSPPGQSEKLFF. The entire variable domain, with the rest obtained from reference TRBV5-4 and TRBJ1-4, is as follows: ETGVTQSPTHLIKTRGQQVTLRCSSQSGHNTVSWYQQALGQGPQFIFQYYREEENGRGNFPPRFSGLQFPNYSSELNVNALELDDSALYLCASSPPGQSEKLFFGSGTQLSVL.

V and J are TRBV6-5 and TRBJ1-1, with a weak D call TRBD1 (6 bases). With 0 bases removed from V and 4 bases from J, the gap between germline ends came to 12 bases. The CDR3 is 15 residues long. Germline values: CDR1 MNHEY, CDR2 SVGAGI. DNA for the CDR3: TGTGCCAGCAGTTACTCATGGGGGCATGGCACTGAAGCTTTCTTT. Protein: CASSYSWGHGTEAFF.

This clone came up a few times. The chain links TRBV28 to TRBJ2-6, with TRBD1 matching 8 bases. The CDR3 runs to 16 residues. Losses at the gene ends were 2 bases for V and 0 bases for J; bases not matched to a gene: 0. In germline, CDR1 is MDHEN, CDR2 SYDVKM. The CDR3 here is CASSLDRGSGANVLTF. CDR3 sequence (DNA): TGTGCCAGCAGTTTAGACAGGGGCTCTGGGGCCAACGTCCTGACTTTC.

The rearrangement links TRBV7-2 to TRBJ1-1, with a tentative D call TRBD1 (5 bases). Germline V gene lookup returns CDR1 SGHTA and CDR2 FQGNSA. V was cut by 4 bases and J by 11 bases, with 14 bases left in between. The CDR3 is 12 residues long. The chain's CDR3 is CASSSLTVNAFF. The CDR3 DNA reads as TGTGCCAGCAGCTCCCTGACAGTGAATGCTTTCTTT.

This clone occurred a few times. The chain is built from TRBV30 and TRBJ1-1; tentatively, D is TRBD1 (6 bases). The CDR3 consists of 15 residues. Germline CDR1 and CDR2: GTSNPN and SVGIG (reference sequence). The V end was cut by 4 bases, the J end by 2 bases, with 17 bases between. CDR3 DNA sequence: TGTGCCTGGAAATGGGGGCCTGTGGAAAACACTGAAGCTTTCTTT. This sequence encodes CAWKWGPVENTEAFF.

This clone showed up just a few times. The gene calls are TRBV9 and TRBJ2-7; 7 bases align to TRBD2. The germline V gene encodes CDR1 SGDLS and CDR2 YYNGEE. The CDR3 totals 15 residues. V trimming: 2 bases; J trimming: 3 bases; junction bases outside the gene matches: 8. In DNA form, the CDR3 reads TGTGCCAGCAGCGTTGAGGGAACGGGGGGCTACGAGCAGTACTTC. It is translated as CASSVEGTGGYEQYF.

The V call is TRBV11-3, the J call TRBJ2-1; TRBD2 agrees at 13 bases. Germline assignment: CDR1 SGHNT and CDR2 YENEEA. V was pared by 0 bases and J by 6 bases, with 2 bases of the junction left unmatched. The CDR3 loop spans 16 amino acids. The CDR3 DNA reads TGTGCCAGCAGCTTAGAAACTAGCGGGAGGGGCAATGAGCAGTTCTTC. Residues: CASSLETSGRGNEQFF.

V gene TRBV2 combines with J gene TRBJ2-5; the match to TRBD1 covers 11 bases. The CDR3 consists of 16 residues. Germline assignment: CDR1 SNHLY and CDR2 FYNNEI. V shed 4 bases and J 5 bases; nucleotides not matched to a gene: 9. CDR3: CASSAGTGGLGETQYF. The DNA of the CDR3 is TGTGCCAGCAGTGCCGGGACAGGGGGTCTCGGGGAGACCCAGTACTTC.

As DNA, the CDR3 is TGTGCCAGCAGTTTATCTGACATCTACTCCTACGAGCAGTACTTC. Protein product: CASSLSDIYSYEQYF. This chain links TRBV27 with TRBJ2-7; no definite D call. Trimming stripped 0 bases from V and 0 bases from J, with 9 bases between. Germline V gives CDR1 MNHEY, CDR2 SMNVEV (reference sequence). This CDR3 spans 15 amino acids.

This clone has only a few counts. The V call is TRBV7-9, the J call TRBJ2-5, with a possible D match to TRBD1 (6 bases). Germline CDR1 is SEHNR and CDR2 is FQNEAQ (reference sequence). Trimming removed 2 bases from V and 3 bases from J, with 10 bases in between. This CDR3 has 14 residues. The CDR3 bases are TGTGCCAGCAGCTTATACGAGGGGGAAGAGACCCAGTACTTC. Translating gives CASSLYEGEETQYF.

The chain employs TRBV11-1 and TRBJ2-3; possibly TRBD2 for D (7 bases). The V end was cut by 2 bases, the J end by 5 bases, with 14 bases between. The CDR3 is made up of 15 amino acids. Germline V lookup: CDR1 SGHAT, CDR2 FQDESV (reference sequence). CDR3: CASSLPAGAGDTQYF. The DNA for the CDR3 is TGTGCCAGCAGCTTACCCGCGGGGGCGGGAGATACGCAGTATTTT. The full variable domain, rest sourced from reference TRBV11-1 and TRBJ2-3, is EAEVAQSPRYKITEKSQAVAFWCDPISGHATLYWYRQILGQGPELLVQFQDESVVDDSQLPKDRFSAERLKGVDSTLKIQPAELGDSAMYLCASSLPAGAGDTQYFGPGTRLTVL.

The genes are TRBV11-3 and TRBJ1-1; 7 positions agree with TRBD1. CDR1 SGHNT and CDR2 YENEEA come from the germline V gene. The CDR3 is made up of 13 amino acids. V lost 8 bases to trimming and J lost 1 base; unmatched junction nucleotides: 4. CDR3 in DNA: TGTGCCAGCGCCGGGACAGAGAACACTGAAGCTTTCTTT. Residues: CASAGTENTEAFF.

The rearrangement joins TRBV6-8 to TRBJ2-7; weak D call: TRBD2 (7 bases). Between the trimmed V and J ends, which lost 8 bases and 4 bases, there was a span of 12 bases. This CDR3 region has 12 residues. Germline lookup yields CDR1 MNHGY and CDR2 SAAAGT. The CDR3 DNA reads as TGTGCCAGCTGGGGAGGGGGATACGAGCAGTACTTC. It encodes CASWGGGYEQYF.